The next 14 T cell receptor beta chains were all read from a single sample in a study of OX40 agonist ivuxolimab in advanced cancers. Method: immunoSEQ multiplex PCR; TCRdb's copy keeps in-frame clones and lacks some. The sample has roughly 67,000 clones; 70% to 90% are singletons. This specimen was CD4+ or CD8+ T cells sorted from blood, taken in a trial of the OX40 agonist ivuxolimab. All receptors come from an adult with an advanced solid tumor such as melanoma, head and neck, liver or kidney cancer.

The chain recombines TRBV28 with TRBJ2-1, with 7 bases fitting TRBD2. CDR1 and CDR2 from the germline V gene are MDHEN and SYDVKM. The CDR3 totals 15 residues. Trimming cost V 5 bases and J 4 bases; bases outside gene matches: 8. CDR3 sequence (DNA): TGTGCCAGCAGTCCTACTAGCGCTCTATACAATGAGCAGTTCTTC. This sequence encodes CASSPTSALYNEQFF. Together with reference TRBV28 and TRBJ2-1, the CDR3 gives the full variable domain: DVKVTQSSRYLVKRTGEKVFLECVQDMDHENMFWYRQDPGLGLRLIYFSYDVKMKEKGDIPEGYSVSREKKERFSLILESASTNQTSMYLCASSPTSALYNEQFFGPGTRLTVL.

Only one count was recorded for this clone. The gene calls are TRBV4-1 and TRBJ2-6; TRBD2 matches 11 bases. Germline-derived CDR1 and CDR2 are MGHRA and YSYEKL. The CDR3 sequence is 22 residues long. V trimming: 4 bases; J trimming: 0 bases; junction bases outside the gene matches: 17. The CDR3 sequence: CASSLKPLGLAGILSGANVLTF. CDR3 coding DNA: TGCGCCAGCAGCCTCAAACCCCTCGGACTAGCGGGTATCCTCTCTGGGGCCAACGTCCTGACTTTC.

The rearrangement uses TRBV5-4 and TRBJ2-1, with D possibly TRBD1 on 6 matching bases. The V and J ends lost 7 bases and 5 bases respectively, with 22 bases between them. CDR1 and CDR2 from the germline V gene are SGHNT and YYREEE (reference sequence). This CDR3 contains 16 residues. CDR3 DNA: TGTGCCAGCCAGCCAAGAAATGGACAGCTGGACAATGAGCAGTTCTTC. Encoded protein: CASQPRNGQLDNEQFF.

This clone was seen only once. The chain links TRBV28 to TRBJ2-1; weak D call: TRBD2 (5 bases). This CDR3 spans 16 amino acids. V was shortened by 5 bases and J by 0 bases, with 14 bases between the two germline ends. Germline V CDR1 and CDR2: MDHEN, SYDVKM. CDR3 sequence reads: CASSLSSAGSYNEQFF. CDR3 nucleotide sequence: TGTGCCAGCAGTCTCTCCTCGGCGGGCTCCTACAATGAGCAGTTCTTC.

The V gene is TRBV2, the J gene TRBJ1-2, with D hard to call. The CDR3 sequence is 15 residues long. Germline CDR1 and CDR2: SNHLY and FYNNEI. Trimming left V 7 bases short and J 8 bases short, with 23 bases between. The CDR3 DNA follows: TGTGCCAGCACCGAGGGAGGGAACGTGGGGATCGGCTACACCTTC. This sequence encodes CASTEGGNVGIGYTF.

This chain's CDR3 is CAITSTTSGTSYNEQFF. For the CDR3, the DNA is TGTGCCATCACATCTACGACTAGCGGGACCTCCTACAATGAGCAGTTCTTC. This chain links TRBV10-3 with TRBJ2-1; TRBD2 matches 11 bases. The CDR3 has 17 residues. Germline lookup yields CDR1 ENHRY and CDR2 SYGVKD. The trim removed 7 bases at V and 0 bases at J, leaving 8 bases unmatched.

CDR3 amino acids: CASSETSGGQYF. As DNA, the CDR3 is TGTGCCAGCAGCGAGACTAGCGGGGGGCAGTACTTC. V gene TRBV7-2 combines with J gene TRBJ2-7; 12 nucleotides line up with TRBD2. This CDR3 contains 12 residues. The germline CDR1 and CDR2 sequences are SGHTA and FQGNSA. Trimming at V came to 5 bases and at J to 9 bases, leaving 2 bases not matched to a gene.

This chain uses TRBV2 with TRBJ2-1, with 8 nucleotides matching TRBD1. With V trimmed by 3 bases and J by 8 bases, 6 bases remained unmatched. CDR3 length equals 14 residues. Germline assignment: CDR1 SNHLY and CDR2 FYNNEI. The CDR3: CASSDGTGRDEQFF. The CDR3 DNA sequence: TGTGCCAGCAGTGACGGGACAGGTAGGGATGAGCAGTTCTTC.

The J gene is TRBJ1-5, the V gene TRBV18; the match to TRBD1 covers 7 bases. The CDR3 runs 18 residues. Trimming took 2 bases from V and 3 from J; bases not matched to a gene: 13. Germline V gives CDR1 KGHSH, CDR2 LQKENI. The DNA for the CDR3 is TGTGCCAGCTCACCATCGTACACCGGGACAGCGGACAATCAGCCCCAGCATTTT. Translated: CASSPSYTGTADNQPQHF.

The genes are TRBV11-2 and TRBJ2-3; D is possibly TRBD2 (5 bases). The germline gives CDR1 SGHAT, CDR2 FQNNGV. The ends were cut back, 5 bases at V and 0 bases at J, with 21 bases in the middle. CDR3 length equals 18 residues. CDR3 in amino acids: CASSPNDLASSSTDTQYF. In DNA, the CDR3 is TGTGCCAGCAGCCCCAATGACTTAGCGAGTTCTAGCACAGATACGCAGTATTTT.

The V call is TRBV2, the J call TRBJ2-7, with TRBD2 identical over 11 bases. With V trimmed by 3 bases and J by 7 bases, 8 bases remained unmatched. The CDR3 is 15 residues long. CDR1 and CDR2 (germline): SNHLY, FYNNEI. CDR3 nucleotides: TGTGCCAGCAGTGACCAACTAGCGGGAGTAAGGGAGCAGTACTTC. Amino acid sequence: CASSDQLAGVREQYF.

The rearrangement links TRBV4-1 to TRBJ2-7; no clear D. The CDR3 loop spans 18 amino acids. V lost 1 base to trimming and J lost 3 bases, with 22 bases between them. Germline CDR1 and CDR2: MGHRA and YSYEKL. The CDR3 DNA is TGCGCCAGCAGCCAAGCCACCTTTACCAGCGAACTAAGCTACGAGCAGTACTTC. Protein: CASSQATFTSELSYEQYF.

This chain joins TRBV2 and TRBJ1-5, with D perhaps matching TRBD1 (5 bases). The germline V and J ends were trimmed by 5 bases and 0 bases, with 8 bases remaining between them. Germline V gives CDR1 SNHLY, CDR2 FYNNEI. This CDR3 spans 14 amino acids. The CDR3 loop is CASSRGNSNQPQHF. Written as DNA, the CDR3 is TGTGCCAGCAGTAGGGGTAATAGCAATCAGCCCCAGCATTTT. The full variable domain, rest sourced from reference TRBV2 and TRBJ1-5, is EPEVTQTPSHQVTQMGQEVILRCVPISNHLYFYWYRQILGQKVEFLVSFYNNEISEKSEIFDDQFSVERPDGSNFTLKIRSTKLEDSAMYFCASSRGNSNQPQHFGDGTRLSIL.

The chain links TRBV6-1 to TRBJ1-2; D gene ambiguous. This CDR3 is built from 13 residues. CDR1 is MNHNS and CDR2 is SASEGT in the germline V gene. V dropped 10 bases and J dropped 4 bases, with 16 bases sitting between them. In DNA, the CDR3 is TGTGCCACCCAGTCGGCAGACCGCTATGGCTACACCTTC. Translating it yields CATQSADRYGYTF.